This entry describes one T cell receptor (beta chain). Clones were read by immunoSEQ multiplex PCR, and TCRdb kept only the in-frame ones, dropping some. This repertoire shows about 400,000 clones, roughly 90% found once; its top ten account for around 0.97%. This sample is part of a study of blood T cell repertoires in COVID-19. Germline V CDR1 and CDR2: ENHRY, SYGVKD. The CDR3 loop spans 14 amino acids. V was trimmed by 2 bases and J by 1 base, leaving 8 bases between them. V usage is TRBV10-3 and J usage is TRBJ1-1; D is uncertain. The TCR was taken from a woman aged 25 to 39 with acute COVID-19. Input material: PBMCs or T cells enriched from blood (not recorded which). The CDR3 here is CAISEQVQNTEAFF. The CDR3 DNA reads as TGTGCCATCAGTGAGCAGGTACAGAACACTGAAGCTTTCTTT.